This TCR beta chain was recorded in a study of beta chain features in type 1 diabetes. Study overall: The patients were much like the healthy donors in age, gender and cell yields.

TCRB transcripts that were expressed got sequenced, as all of the isolated RNA had been reverse transcribed. Produced via immunoSEQ multiplex PCR; TCRdb's table is partial and in-frame only. Of about 900,000 clones listed, 15% to 20% are singletons. CDR1 and CDR2 (germline): MNHEY, SVGAGI. The CDR3 consists of 13 residues. V dropped 5 bases and J dropped 4 bases, with 11 bases sitting between them. For this clone: The antigen remains unidentified.

General study points: VDJ junctions from type 1 diabetes patients carried fewer insertions and larger deletions. Across patients, naive, central memory and Treg TCRB repertoires exhibited apparently greater similarity than was observed across healthy donors.

Staining for CD45RO/CCR7/CD25/CD127/CD95/CD27 allowed sorting of CD4+ naive, central memory, regulatory and stem cell-like memory cells. This receptor was obtained from a woman between 18 and 29 years old in good health. The chain recombines TRBV6-5 with TRBJ1-2; no firm D call. Source material: naive CD4+ T cells from blood. The DNA for the CDR3 is TGTGCCAGCAGTCGCGGTACTTTCTATGGCTACACCTTC. Its translation is CASSRGTFYGYTF.